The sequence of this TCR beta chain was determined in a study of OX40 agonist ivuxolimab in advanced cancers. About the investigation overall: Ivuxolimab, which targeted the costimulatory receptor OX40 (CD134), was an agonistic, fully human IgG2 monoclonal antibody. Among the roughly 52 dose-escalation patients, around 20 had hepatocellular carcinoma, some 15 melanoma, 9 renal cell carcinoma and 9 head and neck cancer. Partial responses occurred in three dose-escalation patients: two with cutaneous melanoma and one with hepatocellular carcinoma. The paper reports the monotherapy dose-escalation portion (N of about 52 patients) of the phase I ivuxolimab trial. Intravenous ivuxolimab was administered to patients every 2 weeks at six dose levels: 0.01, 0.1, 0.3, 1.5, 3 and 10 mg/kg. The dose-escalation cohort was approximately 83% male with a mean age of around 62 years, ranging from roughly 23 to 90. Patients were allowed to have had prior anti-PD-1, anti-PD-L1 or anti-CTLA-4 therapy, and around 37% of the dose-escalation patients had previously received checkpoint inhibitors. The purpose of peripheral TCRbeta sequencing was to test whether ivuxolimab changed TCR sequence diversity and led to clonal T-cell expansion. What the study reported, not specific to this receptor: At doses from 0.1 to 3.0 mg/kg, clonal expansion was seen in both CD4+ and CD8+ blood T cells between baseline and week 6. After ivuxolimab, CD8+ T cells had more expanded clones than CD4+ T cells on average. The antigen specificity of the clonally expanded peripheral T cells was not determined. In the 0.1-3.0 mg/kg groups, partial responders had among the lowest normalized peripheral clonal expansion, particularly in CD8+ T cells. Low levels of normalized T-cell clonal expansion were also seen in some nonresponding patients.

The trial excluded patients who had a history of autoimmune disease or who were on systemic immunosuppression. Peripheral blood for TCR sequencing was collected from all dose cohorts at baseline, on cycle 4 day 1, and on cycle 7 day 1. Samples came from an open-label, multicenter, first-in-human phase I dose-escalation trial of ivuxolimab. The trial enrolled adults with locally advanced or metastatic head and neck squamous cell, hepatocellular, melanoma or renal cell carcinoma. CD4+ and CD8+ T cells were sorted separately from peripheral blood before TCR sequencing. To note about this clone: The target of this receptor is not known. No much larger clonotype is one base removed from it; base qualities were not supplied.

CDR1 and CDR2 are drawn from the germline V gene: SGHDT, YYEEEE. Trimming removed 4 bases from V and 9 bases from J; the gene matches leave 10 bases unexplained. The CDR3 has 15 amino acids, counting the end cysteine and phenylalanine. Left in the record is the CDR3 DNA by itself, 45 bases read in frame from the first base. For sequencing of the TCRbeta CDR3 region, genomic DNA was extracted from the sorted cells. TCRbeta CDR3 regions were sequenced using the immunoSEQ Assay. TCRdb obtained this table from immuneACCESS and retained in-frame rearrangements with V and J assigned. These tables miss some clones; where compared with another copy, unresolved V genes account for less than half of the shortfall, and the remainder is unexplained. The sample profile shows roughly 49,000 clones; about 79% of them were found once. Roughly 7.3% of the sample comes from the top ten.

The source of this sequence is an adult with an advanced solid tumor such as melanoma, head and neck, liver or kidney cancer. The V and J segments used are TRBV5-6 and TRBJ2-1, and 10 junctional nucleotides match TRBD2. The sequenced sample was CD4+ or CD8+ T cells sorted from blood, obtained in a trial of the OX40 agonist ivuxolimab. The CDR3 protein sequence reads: CASSPELAGEGEQFF. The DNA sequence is TGTGCCAGCAGCCCGGAGCTAGCGGGAGAGGGTGAGCAGTTCTTC.